The rows below give T cell receptor beta chains drawn from one sample of a study of blood T cell repertoires in COVID-19. The table came from immunoSEQ multiplex PCR; TCRdb's copy has only in-frame clones and leaves some out. Here the sample spans about 100,000 clones, 80% being singletons. Sequencing was done on a sample of peripheral blood. The receptors shown here come from a man aged 65 to 79 with active or convalescent COVID-19. Both conserved end residues are part of each CDR3. The D gene is left open where the match is weak. Clone size appears in some rows only: once, few, many, or a class for an expanded clone.

CDR3 protein: CASTQQGYNQPQHF
CDR3 DNA: TGTGCCAGCACCCAACAGGGTTACAATCAGCCCCAGCATTTT
D gene: -
clone size: once
J gene: TRBJ1-5
V gene: TRBV2

CDR3 protein: CASSVGGSSYEQYF
CDR3 DNA: TGTGCCAGCAGCGTGGGGGGGAGCTCCTACGAGCAGTACTTC
D gene: TRBD2
clone size: -
J gene: TRBJ2-7
V gene: TRBV9

CDR3 protein: CASSFGNTGELFF
CDR3 DNA: TGTGCCAGCAGCTTCGGGAACACCGGGGAGCTGTTTTTT
D gene: -
clone size: -
J gene: TRBJ2-2
V gene: TRBV7-9

CDR3 protein: CASSPRQGRSYEQYF
CDR3 DNA: TGTGCCAGCAGCCCCCGGCAGGGGCGATCCTACGAGCAGTACTTC
D gene: -
clone size: -
J gene: TRBJ2-7
V gene: TRBV5-6

CDR3 protein: CASSRDRGNTEAFF
CDR3 DNA: TGTGCCAGCAGCCGGGACAGGGGCAACACTGAAGCTTTCTTT
D gene: TRBD1
clone size: -
J gene: TRBJ1-1
V gene: TRBV5-4

CDR3 protein: CASSFRGGQYF
CDR3 DNA: TGTGCCAGCAGCTTCCGGGGTGGGCAGTACTTC
D gene: -
clone size: -
J gene: TRBJ2-7
V gene: TRBV7-6

CDR3 protein: CASSPGLPGELFF
CDR3 DNA: TGTGCCAGCAGCCCCGGGTTGCCCGGGGAGCTGTTTTTT
D gene: -
clone size: -
J gene: TRBJ2-2
V gene: TRBV9

CDR3 protein: CASSLLAGGPNEQYF
CDR3 DNA: TGTGCCAGCAGCTTACTAGCGGGGGGGCCCAACGAGCAGTACTTC
D gene: TRBD2
clone size: -
J gene: TRBJ2-7
V gene: TRBV7-9

CDR3 protein: CASSMGQENSPLHF
CDR3 DNA: TGTGCCAGTAGTATGGGACAGGAGAATTCACCCCTCCACTTT
D gene: TRBD1
clone size: -
J gene: TRBJ1-6
V gene: TRBV19

CDR3 protein: CATSRDRPGIGEKLFF
CDR3 DNA: TGTGCCACCAGCAGAGATCGGCCAGGGATCGGTGAAAAACTGTTTTTT
D gene: -
clone size: -
J gene: TRBJ1-4
V gene: TRBV15

CDR3 protein: CAWSADRGYGYTF
CDR3 DNA: TGTGCCTGGAGTGCGGACAGGGGGTACGGCTACACCTTC
D gene: TRBD1
clone size: -
J gene: TRBJ1-2
V gene: TRBV30

CDR3 protein: CASTDSLYGYTF
CDR3 DNA: TGTGCCAGTACCGACAGCCTCTATGGCTACACCTTC
D gene: -
clone size: once
J gene: TRBJ1-2
V gene: TRBV19

CDR3 protein: CASALAGNYNEQFF
CDR3 DNA: TGTGCCAGCGCTTTAGCGGGGAACTACAATGAGCAGTTCTTC
D gene: TRBD2
clone size: -
J gene: TRBJ2-1
V gene: TRBV6-5

CDR3 protein: CASSLGGWSNQPQHF
CDR3 DNA: TGTGCCAGCAGCTTAGGCGGTTGGAGCAATCAGCCCCAGCATTTT
D gene: -
clone size: -
J gene: TRBJ1-5
V gene: TRBV11-2

CDR3 protein: CATSEPGQGASGYTF
CDR3 DNA: TGTGCCACCAGTGAACCGGGACAGGGGGCTTCTGGCTACACCTTC
D gene: TRBD1
clone size: -
J gene: TRBJ1-2
V gene: TRBV24-1

CDR3 protein: CASSSRTGGVWNQPQHF
CDR3 DNA: TGTGCCAGCAGTTCTAGGACAGGGGGCGTCTGGAATCAGCCCCAGCATTTT
D gene: TRBD1
clone size: -
J gene: TRBJ1-5
V gene: TRBV28

CDR3 protein: CASSVGLAGNNEQFF
CDR3 DNA: TGTGCCAGCAGCGTAGGGCTAGCGGGAAACAATGAGCAGTTCTTC
D gene: TRBD2
clone size: -
J gene: TRBJ2-1
V gene: TRBV9

CDR3 protein: CASSLTSGGPQETQYF
CDR3 DNA: TGTGCCAGCAGCCTGACTAGCGGGGGGCCTCAAGAGACCCAGTACTTC
D gene: TRBD2
clone size: -
J gene: TRBJ2-5
V gene: TRBV3-1/TRBV3-2

CDR3 protein: CASSYSTSGNNEQFF
CDR3 DNA: TGTGCCAGCAGTTACTCGACTAGCGGGAACAATGAGCAGTTCTTC
D gene: TRBD2
clone size: -
J gene: TRBJ2-1
V gene: TRBV27

CDR3 protein: CASSPREGNQPQHF
CDR3 DNA: TGTGCCAGCAGCCCTCGGGAGGGGAATCAGCCCCAGCATTTT
D gene: -
clone size: few
J gene: TRBJ1-5
V gene: TRBV7-8

CDR3 protein: CSVEKGQGRQSTDTQYF
CDR3 DNA: TGCAGCGTTGAAAAGGGACAGGGGCGCCAAAGCACAGATACGCAGTATTTT
D gene: TRBD1
clone size: -
J gene: TRBJ2-3
V gene: TRBV29-1

CDR3 protein: CASSSQGSSSYEQYF
CDR3 DNA: TGCGCCAGCAGCTCACAGGGATCGTCCTCCTACGAGCAGTACTTC
D gene: -
clone size: -
J gene: TRBJ2-7
V gene: TRBV5-1

CDR3 protein: CAWSPGTEQFF
CDR3 DNA: TGTGCCTGGAGTCCCGGGACAGAGCAGTTCTTC
D gene: -
clone size: -
J gene: TRBJ2-1
V gene: TRBV30

CDR3 protein: CASSVEGQGFEKLFF
CDR3 DNA: TGTGCCAGCAGCGTAGAAGGACAGGGATTTGAAAAACTGTTTTTT
D gene: TRBD1
clone size: -
J gene: TRBJ1-4
V gene: TRBV9

CDR3 protein: CASSQEIGGTGASYEQYF
CDR3 DNA: TGTGCCAGCAGCCAAGAAATCGGCGGGACAGGGGCCTCCTACGAGCAGTACTTC
D gene: TRBD1
clone size: -
J gene: TRBJ2-7
V gene: TRBV4-2

CDR3 protein: CASRPSPSGRTSTDTQYF
CDR3 DNA: TGTGCCAGTAGGCCTTCCCCTAGCGGGAGGACAAGCACAGATACGCAGTATTTT
D gene: TRBD2
clone size: -
J gene: TRBJ2-3
V gene: TRBV19

CDR3 protein: CASSLGAGGASNQPQHF
CDR3 DNA: TGTGCCAGTAGTTTAGGTGCAGGGGGCGCGAGCAATCAGCCCCAGCATTTT
D gene: TRBD1
clone size: -
J gene: TRBJ1-5
V gene: TRBV19

CDR3 protein: CASSERTSGGKETQYF
CDR3 DNA: TGTGCCAGCAGTGAACGGACGAGCGGGGGTAAAGAGACCCAGTACTTC
D gene: TRBD2
clone size: -
J gene: TRBJ2-5
V gene: TRBV6-1

CDR3 protein: CSASVAGRGAAYEQYF
CDR3 DNA: TGCAGTGCTAGTGTCGCGGGTCGGGGGGCTGCCTACGAGCAGTACTTC
D gene: -
clone size: -
J gene: TRBJ2-7
V gene: TRBV20-1

CDR3 protein: CASSPGQGSSYNEQFF
CDR3 DNA: TGTGCCAGCAGCCCAGGACAGGGAAGCTCCTACAATGAGCAGTTCTTC
D gene: TRBD1
clone size: once
J gene: TRBJ2-1
V gene: TRBV5-6

CDR3 protein: CASSQDSGDYNEQFF
CDR3 DNA: TGCGCCAGCAGCCAAGATTCAGGGGACTACAATGAGCAGTTCTTC
D gene: -
clone size: few
J gene: TRBJ2-1
V gene: TRBV4-3

CDR3 protein: CASSRGFTDTQYF
CDR3 DNA: TGTGCCAGCAGCCGCGGGTTCACAGATACGCAGTATTTT
D gene: -
clone size: -
J gene: TRBJ2-3
V gene: TRBV11-3

CDR3 protein: CASSPTSGGVEQYF
CDR3 DNA: TGTGCCAGCAGTCCTACTAGCGGGGGGGTCGAGCAGTACTTC
D gene: TRBD2
clone size: -
J gene: TRBJ2-7
V gene: TRBV6-5

CDR3 protein: CASSLAEGYEQYF
CDR3 DNA: TGTGCCAGCAGTTTAGCAGAGGGTTACGAGCAGTACTTC
D gene: -
clone size: -
J gene: TRBJ2-7
V gene: TRBV12-3/TRBV12-4

CDR3 protein: CASSQSPLSGNTIYF
CDR3 DNA: TGTGCCAGCAGCCAATCTCCTCTCTCTGGAAACACCATATATTTT
D gene: -
clone size: -
J gene: TRBJ1-3
V gene: TRBV14

CDR3 protein: CATSDRTGGTGELFF
CDR3 DNA: TGTGCCACCAGTGACCGTACAGGGGGCACCGGGGAGCTGTTTTTT
D gene: TRBD1
clone size: -
J gene: TRBJ2-2
V gene: TRBV24-1